The present TCR beta chain was sequenced within a study of CD8+ T cells in alopecia areata. As for the study in general: Patients took tofacitinib for 6 to 18 months, followed by 6 drug-free months.

This clone was counted between two and nine times. It was cDNA, reverse transcribed from extracted RNA, that served as the sequencing template. Only in-frame clones appear in the TCRdb table, and some are missing; sequencing was by immunoSEQ multiplex PCR. The sample includes 180,000 or so clones, 63% of them seen just once. Germline lookup yields CDR1 GTSNPN and CDR2 SVGIG (reference sequence). CDR3 size: 14 residues. With 2 bases removed from V and 5 bases from J, the gap between germline ends came to 13 bases. Sequences were derived from CD4+ T cells sorted from blood, sampled at week 0. J is TRBJ1-3 and V is TRBV30, with D possibly being TRBD1 (5 bases). This receptor was identified in a human donor with alopecia areata. The CDR3 reads CAWSSPGTRNTIYF. CDR3 in DNA: TGTGCCTGGAGTTCACCCGGGACCCGAAACACCATATATTTT. The full variable domain, completed using reference TRBV30 and TRBJ1-3, is SQTIHQWPATLVQPVGSPLSLECTVEGTSNPNLYWYRQAAGRGLQLLFYSVGIGQISSEVPQNLSASRPQDRQFILSSKKLLLSDSGFYLCAWSSPGTRNTIYFGEGSWLTVV.